Shown below are 28 T cell receptor beta chains from a single sample sequenced in a study of T-cell memory formation after mild COVID-19 (TCRdb year 2021). The library was produced with 5' RACE. TCRdb shows the sequencer as Illumina NovaSeq 6000. TCRdb trimmed public reads at Q25 via fastp, called clones via MiXCR and kept in-frame beta chains. Each CDR3 protein gets just one entry, which takes the most common genes and DNA from the rows behind it. This sample holds 110,000 or so distinct CDR3 sequences; over 20% were observed only once. The ten largest clonotypes hold 40% to 50% of the sample. Sequencing was done on a sample of PBMCs or a T cell subset sorted from them (not recorded which). The receptors stem from a man between 18 and 35 years old who had mild COVID-19 (a few samples of this study predate the infection). The sample titles of this study are shuffled in the database, so cell type and time point are left out; the donor was told from shared clones.

The chain is built from TRBV6-2 or TRBV6-3 and TRBJ2-1; TRBD2 matches at 7 bases. Germline CDR1 MNHEY, CDR2 SVGEGT. This CDR3 contains 14 residues. V lost 6 bases to trimming and J lost 4 bases; unmatched junction nucleotides: 6. Here the CDR3 reads CASRSLAVYNEQFF. CDR3 coding DNA: TGTGCCAGCAGGTCTCTAGCGGTTTACAATGAGCAGTTCTTC.

The chain combines TRBV9 with TRBJ2-3, with 8 bases matching TRBD1. Germline V gives CDR1 SGDLS, CDR2 YYNGEE. With V trimmed by 3 bases and J by 5 bases, 8 bases remained unmatched. This CDR3 is built from 15 residues. Here the CDR3 DNA reads TGTGCCAGCAGCGCCGAAGGACAGGGAATAGATACGCAGTATTTT. Protein product: CASSAEGQGIDTQYF.

This clonotype was seen a few times. The chain employs TRBV4-2 and TRBJ2-7; the D is unclear. Trimming shortened V by 0 bases and J by 6 bases, and 6 bases separated the two germline ends. The CDR3 spans 12 residues. Germline V gene lookup returns CDR1 LGHNA and CDR2 YNFKEQ. The CDR3 here is CASSQDGLEQYF. The CDR3 DNA is TGTGCCAGCAGCCAAGACGGGCTCGAGCAGTACTTC.

V gene TRBV29-1 combines with J gene TRBJ2-5, with D possibly TRBD2 on 5 matching bases. This CDR3 spans 14 amino acids. Germline values: CDR1 SQVTM, CDR2 ANQGSEA. The V end was cut by 0 bases, the J end by 4 bases, with 12 bases between. The DNA for the CDR3 is TGCAGCGTTGAAGAGGGCGGGTCGGGAGAGACCCAGTACTTC. Translation gives CSVEEGGSGETQYF.

This clonotype was seen a single time. The chain is built from TRBV4-3 and TRBJ1-1; TRBD1 is a possible D gene (5 bases). Trimming removed 0 bases at V and 4 bases at J, with 15 bases between. The CDR3 consists of 16 residues. CDR1 LGHNA and CDR2 YSLEER come from the germline V gene. This CDR3 reads CASSQDLPGGITEAFF. The CDR3 nucleotides are TGCGCCAGCAGCCAAGATTTACCGGGGGGTATCACTGAAGCTTTCTTT.

The chain couples TRBV4-2 to TRBJ2-7, with D perhaps matching TRBD1 (6 bases). CDR3 size: 16 residues. Deletions cut 3 bases from V and 3 bases from J, with 18 bases between. Germline CDR1 is LGHNA and CDR2 is YNFKEQ. The CDR3 nucleotides are TGTGCCAGCAGCCACAATCTCCGGGACACCCACTACGAGCAGTACTTC. Protein: CASSHNLRDTHYEQYF.

The V and J genes are TRBV2 and TRBJ2-7; D uncertain. The germline V gene has CDR1 SNHLY and CDR2 FYNNEI. The CDR3 has 15 residues. V was shortened by 1 base and J by 10 bases, with 20 bases between the two germline ends. The CDR3 bases are TGTGCCAGCAGTGAAGTAGTTGGCGACCCCCTTTTCCAGTACTTC. Amino acid sequence: CASSEVVGDPLFQYF.

The V call is TRBV3-1, the J call TRBJ1-2; D is uncertain. CDR1 and CDR2 from the germline V gene are LGHDT and YNNKEL (reference sequence). Trimming cost V 1 base and J 3 bases, with 6 bases left between them. CDR3 length: 13 residues. CDR3 DNA: TGTGCCAGCAGCCAAGGAGGGTACTATGGCTACACCTTC. Amino acid sequence: CASSQGGYYGYTF.

The chain links TRBV29-1 to TRBJ1-2; TRBD1 matches at 8 bases. J lost 6 bases, V lost 7 bases, and 7 bases had no gene match. This CDR3 spans 12 amino acids. Germline CDR1 reads SQVTM; CDR2 reads ANQGSEA. Here the CDR3 DNA reads TGCAGCGCCCGGACAGGGAAGGATGGCTACACCTTC. Amino acids: CSARTGKDGYTF.

The chain couples TRBV5-6 to TRBJ2-2; no firm D call. The length of the CDR3 is 13 residues. CDR1 and CDR2 (germline): SGHDT, YYEEEE. V lost 7 bases to trimming and J lost 7 bases, with 14 bases between them. The CDR3 sequence is CASPAISDGELFF. In DNA, the CDR3 is TGTGCCAGCCCCGCAATTTCGGACGGGGAGCTGTTTTTT.

The J gene is TRBJ1-3, the V gene TRBV27; 10 nucleotides align to TRBD1. Germline trimming cut 4 bases from V and 0 bases from J; bases unmatched to any gene: 3. Germline loops: CDR1 MNHEY, CDR2 SMNVEV (reference sequence). The CDR3 is 16 residues long. The CDR3 region is CASSSWTGGSGNTIYF. DNA of the CDR3: TGTGCCAGCAGTTCTTGGACAGGGGGCTCTGGAAACACCATATATTTT.

The chain recombines TRBV7-9 with TRBJ1-6, with D possibly being TRBD1 (5 bases). The germline V and J ends were trimmed by 0 bases and 5 bases, with 11 bases remaining between them. The CDR3 has 16 residues. Germline V CDR1 and CDR2: SEHNR, FQNEAQ (reference sequence). DNA of the CDR3: TGTGCCAGCAGCTTAGCAGGGGCGCAAGATAATTCACCCCTCCACTTT. Translated, it gives CASSLAGAQDNSPLHF.

The V and J genes are TRBV28 and TRBJ2-6, with 8 bases aligning to TRBD1. This CDR3 has 16 amino acids. Germline CDR1 reads MDHEN; CDR2 reads SYDVKM. V dropped 6 bases and J dropped 5; count of bases not matched to a gene: 9. The CDR3 DNA reads as TGTGCCAGCAGCCGGGACAGGCCCGACCGGGCCAACGTCCTGACTTTC. This sequence encodes CASSRDRPDRANVLTF. Together with reference TRBV28 and TRBJ2-6, the CDR3 gives the full variable domain: DVKVTQSSRYLVKRTGEKVFLECVQDMDHENMFWYRQDPGLGLRLIYFSYDVKMKEKGDIPEGYSVSREKKERFSLILESASTNQTSMYLCASSRDRPDRANVLTFGAGSRLTVL.

The V gene is TRBV12-3 or TRBV12-4, the J gene TRBJ1-1, with a tentative D call TRBD1 (5 bases). CDR3 length: 14 residues. The ends were cut back, 4 bases at V and 1 base at J, with 10 bases in the middle. CDR3 in amino acids: CASSSWGENTEAFF. The CDR3 bases are TGTGCCAGCAGTTCCTGGGGGGAGAACACTGAAGCTTTCTTT.

DNA for the CDR3: TGTGCCAGCAGCGCCTTAGTAGGGCAGGGCAATCAGCCCCAGCATTTT. It is translated as CASSALVGQGNQPQHF. The chain carries TRBV27 and TRBJ1-5; D gene ambiguous. The CDR3 has 16 amino acids. The V end was cut by 6 bases, the J end by 2 bases, with 17 bases between. Germline V gene data show CDR1 as MNHEY and CDR2 as SMNVEV (reference sequence).

This chain links TRBV29-1 with TRBJ2-1, with TRBD1 matching 8 bases. This CDR3 is built from 17 residues. Germline assignment: CDR1 SQVTM and CDR2 ANQGSEA. V lost 4 bases to trimming and J lost 4 bases; unmatched junction nucleotides: 15. In DNA, the CDR3 is TGCAGCGTTGTTAATAATCGAGGGCAGGGGGCTTACAATGAGCAGTTCTTC. Translation gives CSVVNNRGQGAYNEQFF.

The V and J genes are TRBV4-3 and TRBJ2-3; D unclear. The germline V gene encodes CDR1 LGHNA and CDR2 YSLEER. V was trimmed by 3 bases and J by 2 bases, leaving 12 bases between them. This CDR3 is built from 15 residues. The CDR3 bases are TGCGCCAGCAGCCAGATTGACGGTCTCACAGATACGCAGTATTTT. This translates into CASSQIDGLTDTQYF.

The chain links TRBV10-3 to TRBJ2-1; 8 bases fit TRBD1. The germline V gene encodes CDR1 ENHRY and CDR2 SYGVKD. Losses at the gene ends were 3 bases for V and 8 bases for J; bases not matched to a gene: 12. The CDR3 runs to 16 residues. For the CDR3, the DNA is TGTGCCATCAGTGAACTCGGTCAGGGGGCTTTATATGAGCAGTTCTTC. It translates to CAISELGQGALYEQFF.

V is TRBV4-2 and J is TRBJ2-7; D is unclear. CDR3 size: 11 residues. Trimming pared 1 base from V and 11 bases from J, leaving 9 bases between. The germline CDR1 and CDR2 sequences are LGHNA and YNFKEQ. This chain's CDR3 is CASSQGGKEYF. CDR3 bases: TGTGCCAGCAGCCAAGGTGGGAAGGAGTACTTC.

This clonotype occurred a few times. The rearrangement links TRBV29-1 to TRBJ2-7; 7 nucleotides match TRBD1. The CDR3 spans 11 residues. Germline CDR1 and CDR2: SQVTM and ANQGSEA. As DNA, the CDR3 is TGCAGACTCAGGGGGAACTACGAGCAGTACGTC. Protein sequence: CRLRGNYEQYV.

This clonotype was recorded at least ten times. This chain connects TRBV3-1 to TRBJ2-2; 11 bases map to TRBD2. The CDR3 covers 20 residues. Germline CDR1 is LGHDT and CDR2 is YNNKEL (reference sequence). Trimming took 4 bases from V and 4 from J; bases not matched to a gene: 17. Here the CDR3 reads CASSPHGGLAGGSSTGELFF. DNA for the CDR3: TGTGCCAGCAGCCCGCATGGAGGGCTAGCGGGGGGCTCGAGCACCGGGGAGCTGTTTTTT.

The chain carries TRBV5-1 and TRBJ2-6; 9 bases line up with TRBD1. The CDR3 is made up of 17 amino acids. V shed 2 bases and J 3 bases; nucleotides not matched to a gene: 6. The germline V gene has CDR1 SGHRS and CDR2 YFSETQ. The CDR3 DNA reads as TGCGCCAGCAGCTTACGGGACAGGGAAAGTGGGGCCAACGTCCTGACTTTC. Residues: CASSLRDRESGANVLTF.

This chain uses TRBV6-6 with TRBJ2-7; no reliable D call. CDR3 length equals 12 residues. Germline CDR1 and CDR2: MNHNY and SVGAGI (reference sequence). The CDR3 region has the DNA TGTGCCAGCAGCCTAGGGTCCTTCGAGCAGTACGTC. It encodes CASSLGSFEQYV.

The table lists this clonotype with a few counts. The chain carries TRBV4-1 and TRBJ1-5, with 10 bases fitting TRBD1. The CDR3 runs 16 residues. The V gene end was trimmed by 1 base and the J gene end by 2 bases; junction bases not matched to a gene: 2. The germline CDR1 and CDR2 sequences are MGHRA and YSYEKL. CDR3 loop: CASSQAGTGGNQPQHF. CDR3 coding DNA: TGCGCCAGCAGCCAAGCCGGGACAGGGGGCAATCAGCCCCAGCATTTT.

The chain uses TRBV6-5 and TRBJ1-2; D is unresolved. CDR1 and CDR2 (germline): MNHEY, SVGAGI. The CDR3 runs to 12 residues. V was trimmed by 6 bases and J by 5 bases, leaving 10 bases between them. This chain's CDR3 is CASSNSHYGYTF. The CDR3 DNA reads as TGTGCCAGCAGCAACAGTCATTATGGCTACACCTTC.

The V gene is TRBV6-5, the J gene TRBJ2-3, with D unclear. The CDR3 contains 14 residues. CDR1 and CDR2 from the germline V gene are MNHEY and SVGAGI. Trimming stripped 1 base from V and 0 bases from J, with 5 bases between. Here the CDR3 DNA reads TGTGCCAGCAGTTACTGGTCTAGCACAGATACGCAGTATTTT. This sequence encodes CASSYWSSTDTQYF.

The chain carries TRBV13 and TRBJ1-1, with D perhaps TRBD1 (6 bases). The CDR3 is made up of 14 amino acids. V was pared by 3 bases and J by 4 bases, with 12 bases between. Germline V gene sequence: CDR1 PRHDT, CDR2 FYEKMQ (reference sequence). The CDR3 region has the DNA TGTGCCAGCAGCTTCGACACGGGGGCCACTGAAGCTTTCTTT. It codes for CASSFDTGATEAFF. Full variable domain (rest looked up from reference TRBV13 and TRBJ1-1): AAGVIQSPRHLIKEKRETATLKCYPIPRHDTVYWYQQGPGQDPQFLISFYEKMQSDKGSIPDRFSAQQFSDYHSELNMSSLELGDSALYFCASSFDTGATEAFFGQGTRLTVV.

This chain links TRBV5-4 with TRBJ2-5, with unresolved D. CDR1 is SGHNT and CDR2 is YYREEE in the germline V gene (reference sequence). The V and J ends lost 0 bases and 4 bases respectively, with 7 bases between them. This CDR3 has 13 amino acids. CDR3 sequence reads: CASSLVGSETQYF. The CDR3 coding sequence is TGTGCCAGCAGCTTGGTTGGGTCAGAGACCCAGTACTTC. The entire variable domain, with the rest obtained from reference TRBV5-4 and TRBJ2-5, is as follows: ETGVTQSPTHLIKTRGQQVTLRCSSQSGHNTVSWYQQALGQGPQFIFQYYREEENGRGNFPPRFSGLQFPNYSSELNVNALELDDSALYLCASSLVGSETQYFGPGTRLLVL.